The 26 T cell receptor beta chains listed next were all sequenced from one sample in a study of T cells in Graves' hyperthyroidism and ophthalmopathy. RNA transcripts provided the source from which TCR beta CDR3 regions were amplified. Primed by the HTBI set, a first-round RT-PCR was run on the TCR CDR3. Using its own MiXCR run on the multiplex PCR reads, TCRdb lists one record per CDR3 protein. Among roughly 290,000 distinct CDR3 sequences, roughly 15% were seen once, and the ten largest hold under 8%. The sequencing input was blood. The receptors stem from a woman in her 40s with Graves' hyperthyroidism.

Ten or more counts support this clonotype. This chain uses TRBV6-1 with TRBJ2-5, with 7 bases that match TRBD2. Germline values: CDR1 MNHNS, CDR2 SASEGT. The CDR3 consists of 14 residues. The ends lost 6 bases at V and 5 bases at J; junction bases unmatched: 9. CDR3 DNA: TGTGCCAGCAGACCAGGACTAGTCGGGGAGACCCAGTACTTC. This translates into CASRPGLVGETQYF.

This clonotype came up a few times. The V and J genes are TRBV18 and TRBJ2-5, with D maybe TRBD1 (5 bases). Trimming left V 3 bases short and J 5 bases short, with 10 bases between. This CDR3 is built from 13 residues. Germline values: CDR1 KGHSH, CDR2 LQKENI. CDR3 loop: CASSPGPLETQYF. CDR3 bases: TGTGCCAGCTCACCGGGGCCGTTGGAGACCCAGTACTTC.

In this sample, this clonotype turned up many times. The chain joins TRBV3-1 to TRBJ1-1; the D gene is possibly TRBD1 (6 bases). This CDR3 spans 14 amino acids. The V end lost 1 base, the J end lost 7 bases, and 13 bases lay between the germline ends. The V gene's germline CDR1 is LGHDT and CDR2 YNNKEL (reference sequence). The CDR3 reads CASSQVPGDIEAFF. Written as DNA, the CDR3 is TGTGCCAGCAGCCAAGTCCCCGGGGACATTGAAGCTTTCTTT.

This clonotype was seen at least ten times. The DNA for the CDR3 is TGCGCCAGCAGTGAGTCGGGAAGCTCTGGAAACACCATATATTTT. Translation gives CASSESGSSGNTIYF. The chain recombines TRBV10-1 with TRBJ1-3, with D unresolved. Germline assignment: CDR1 WNHNN and CDR2 SYGVQD (reference sequence). The CDR3 has 15 amino acids. V was pared by 0 bases and J by 0 bases, with 6 bases between.

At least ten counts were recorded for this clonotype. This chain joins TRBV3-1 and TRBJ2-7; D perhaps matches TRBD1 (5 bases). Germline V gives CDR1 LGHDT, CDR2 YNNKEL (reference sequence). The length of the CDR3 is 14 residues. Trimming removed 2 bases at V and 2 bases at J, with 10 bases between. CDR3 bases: TGTGCCAGCAGCCAAAGGGGCGTCACCTACGAGCAGTACTTC. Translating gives CASSQRGVTYEQYF.

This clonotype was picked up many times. CDR3: CASSGTGPAETQYF. Written as DNA, the CDR3 is TGTGCCAGCAGCGGAACGGGACCCGCAGAGACCCAGTACTTC. The chain couples TRBV5-4 to TRBJ2-5; either TRBD1 or TRBD2 may fit D (5 bases each). CDR1 is SGHNT and CDR2 is YYREEE in the germline V gene (reference sequence). The CDR3 loop spans 14 amino acids. Trimming took off 4 bases at V and 4 bases at J, with 14 bases between the two ends.

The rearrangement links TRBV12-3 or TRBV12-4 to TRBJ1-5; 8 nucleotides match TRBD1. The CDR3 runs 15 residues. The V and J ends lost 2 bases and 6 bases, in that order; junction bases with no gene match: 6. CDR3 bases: TGTGCCAGCAGTTTACAGGGGGCTGGCAGTCAGCCCCAGCATTTT. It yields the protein CASSLQGAGSQPQHF.

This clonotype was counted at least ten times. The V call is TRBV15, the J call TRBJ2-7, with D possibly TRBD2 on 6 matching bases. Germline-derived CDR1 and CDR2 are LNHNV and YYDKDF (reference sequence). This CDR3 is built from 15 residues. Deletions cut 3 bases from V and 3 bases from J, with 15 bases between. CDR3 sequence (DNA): TGTGCCACCAGCAGGGTCCGGGAGTCCATCTACGAGCAGTACTTC. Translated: CATSRVRESIYEQYF.

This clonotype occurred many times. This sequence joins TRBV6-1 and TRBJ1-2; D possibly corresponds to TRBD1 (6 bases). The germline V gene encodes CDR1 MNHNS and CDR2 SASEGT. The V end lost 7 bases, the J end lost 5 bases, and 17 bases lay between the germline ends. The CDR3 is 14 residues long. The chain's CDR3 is CASTQRTVGYGYTF. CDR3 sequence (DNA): TGTGCCAGCACTCAACGGACAGTGGGGTATGGCTACACCTTC.

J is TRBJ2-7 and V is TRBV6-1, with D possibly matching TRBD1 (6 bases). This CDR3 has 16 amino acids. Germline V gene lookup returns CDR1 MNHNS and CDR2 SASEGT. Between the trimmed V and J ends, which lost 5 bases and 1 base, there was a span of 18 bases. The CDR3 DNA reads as TGTGCCAGCAGTCGTGGACAGTTCAAGTATTCCTACGAGCAGTACTTC. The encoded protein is CASSRGQFKYSYEQYF.

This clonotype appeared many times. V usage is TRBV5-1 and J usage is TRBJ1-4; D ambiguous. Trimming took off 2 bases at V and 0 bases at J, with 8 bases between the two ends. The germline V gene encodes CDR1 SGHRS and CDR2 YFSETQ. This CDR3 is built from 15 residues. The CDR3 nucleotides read TGCGCCAGCAGCTTTCAATCCGCAACTAATGAAAAACTGTTTTTT. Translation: CASSFQSATNEKLFF.

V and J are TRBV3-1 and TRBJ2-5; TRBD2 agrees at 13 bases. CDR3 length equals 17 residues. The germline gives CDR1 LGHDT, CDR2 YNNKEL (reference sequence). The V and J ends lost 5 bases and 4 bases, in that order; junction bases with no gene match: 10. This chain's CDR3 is CASSTPLLAGGRETQYF. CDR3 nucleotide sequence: TGTGCCAGCAGCACTCCCCTACTAGCGGGAGGGAGAGAGACCCAGTACTTC.

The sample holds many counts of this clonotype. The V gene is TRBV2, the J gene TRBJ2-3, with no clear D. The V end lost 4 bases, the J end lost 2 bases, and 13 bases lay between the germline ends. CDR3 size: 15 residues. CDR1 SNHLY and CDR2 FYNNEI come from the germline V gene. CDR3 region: CASSAPTSFTDTQYF. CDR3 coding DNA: TGTGCCAGCAGTGCCCCGACATCCTTCACAGATACGCAGTATTTT.

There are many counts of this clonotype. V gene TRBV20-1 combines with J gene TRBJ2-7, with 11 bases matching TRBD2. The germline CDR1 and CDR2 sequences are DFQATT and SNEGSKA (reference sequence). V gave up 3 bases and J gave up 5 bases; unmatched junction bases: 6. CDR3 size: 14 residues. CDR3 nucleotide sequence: TGCAGTGCTAGGCCCTTAGCGGGAGGGCACGAGCAGTACTTC. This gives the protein CSARPLAGGHEQYF.

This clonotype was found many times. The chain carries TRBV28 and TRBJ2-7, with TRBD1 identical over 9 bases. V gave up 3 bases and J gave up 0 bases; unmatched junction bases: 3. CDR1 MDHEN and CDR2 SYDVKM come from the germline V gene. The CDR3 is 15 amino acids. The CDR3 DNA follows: TGTGCCAGCAGTTTGGGACAGGGAGCCTCCTACGAGCAGTACTTC. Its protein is CASSLGQGASYEQYF.

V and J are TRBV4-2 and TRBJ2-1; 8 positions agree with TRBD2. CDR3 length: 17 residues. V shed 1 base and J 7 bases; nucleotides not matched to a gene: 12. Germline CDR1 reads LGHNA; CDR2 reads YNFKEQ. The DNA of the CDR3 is TGTGCCAGCAGCCAAGGGGCGCCGTGGGAGCGGGGGAATGAGCAGTTCTTC. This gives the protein CASSQGAPWERGNEQFF.

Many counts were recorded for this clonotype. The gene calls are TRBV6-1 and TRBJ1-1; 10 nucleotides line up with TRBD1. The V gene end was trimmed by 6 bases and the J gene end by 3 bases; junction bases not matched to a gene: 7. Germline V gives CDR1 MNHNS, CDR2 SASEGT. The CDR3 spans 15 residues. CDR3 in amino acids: CASSWDRGSDTEAFF. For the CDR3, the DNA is TGTGCCAGCAGCTGGGACAGGGGATCGGACACTGAAGCTTTCTTT.

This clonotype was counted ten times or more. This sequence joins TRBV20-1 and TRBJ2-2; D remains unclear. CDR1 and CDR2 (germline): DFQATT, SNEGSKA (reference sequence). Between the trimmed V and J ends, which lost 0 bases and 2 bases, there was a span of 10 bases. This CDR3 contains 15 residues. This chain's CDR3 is CSARDRQHNTGELFF. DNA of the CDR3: TGCAGTGCTAGAGATCGCCAGCACAACACCGGGGAGCTGTTTTTT.

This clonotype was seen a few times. CDR3 sequence (DNA): TGCAGCGTTAGACAGCCCCCCGGGGAGCTGTTTTTT. It translates to CSVRQPPGELFF. V is TRBV29-1 and J is TRBJ2-2; weak D call: TRBD1 (5 bases). Trimming shortened V by 5 bases and J by 6 bases, and 10 bases separated the two germline ends. This CDR3 region has 12 residues. Per the germline V gene, CDR1 is SQVTM and CDR2 is ANQGSEA.

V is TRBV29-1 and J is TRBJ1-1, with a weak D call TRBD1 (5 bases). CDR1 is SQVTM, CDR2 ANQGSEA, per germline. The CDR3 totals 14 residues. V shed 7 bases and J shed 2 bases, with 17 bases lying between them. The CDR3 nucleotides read TGCAGCGGCAGCCGCCGGGGGGAAAACACTGAAGCTTTCTTT. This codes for CSGSRRGENTEAFF.

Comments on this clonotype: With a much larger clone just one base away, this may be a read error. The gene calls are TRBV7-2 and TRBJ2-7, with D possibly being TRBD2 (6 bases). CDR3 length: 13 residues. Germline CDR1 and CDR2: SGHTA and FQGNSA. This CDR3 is CAGSPGDFYEQYF. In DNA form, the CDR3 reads TGTGCCGGCAGCCCGGGGGACTTCTACGAGCAGTACTTC.

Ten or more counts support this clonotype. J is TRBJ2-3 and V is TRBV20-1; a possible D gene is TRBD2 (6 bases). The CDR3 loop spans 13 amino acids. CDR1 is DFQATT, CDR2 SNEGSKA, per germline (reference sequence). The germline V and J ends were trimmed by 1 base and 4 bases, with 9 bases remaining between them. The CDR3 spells CSARVPGADTQYF. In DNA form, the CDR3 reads TGCAGTGCTAGAGTGCCGGGAGCAGATACGCAGTATTTT.

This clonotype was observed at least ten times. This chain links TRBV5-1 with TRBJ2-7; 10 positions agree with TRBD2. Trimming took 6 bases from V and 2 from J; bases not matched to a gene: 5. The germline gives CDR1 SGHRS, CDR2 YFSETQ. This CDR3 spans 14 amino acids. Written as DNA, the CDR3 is TGCGCCAGCAAGACACTAGCGGGAACCTACGAGCAGTACTTC. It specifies CASKTLAGTYEQYF.

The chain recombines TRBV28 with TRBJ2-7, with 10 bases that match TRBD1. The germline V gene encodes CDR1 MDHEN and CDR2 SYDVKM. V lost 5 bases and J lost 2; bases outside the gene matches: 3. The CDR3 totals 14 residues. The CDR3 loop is CASSIGQGAYEQYF. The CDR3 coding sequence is TGTGCCAGCAGTATCGGACAGGGGGCCTACGAGCAGTACTTC.

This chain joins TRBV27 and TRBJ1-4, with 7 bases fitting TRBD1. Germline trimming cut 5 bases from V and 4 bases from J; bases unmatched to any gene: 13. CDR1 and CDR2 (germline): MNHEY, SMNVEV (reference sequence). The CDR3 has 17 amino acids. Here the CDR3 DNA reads TGTGCCAGCAGTCCGGGGGGACAGCTGACCTTTAATGAAAAACTGTTTTTT. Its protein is CASSPGGQLTFNEKLFF. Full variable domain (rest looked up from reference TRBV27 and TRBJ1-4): EAQVTQNPRYLITVTGKKLTVTCSQNMNHEYMSWYRQDPGLGLRQIYYSMNVEVTDKGDVPEGYKVSRKEKRNFPLILESPSPNQTSLYFCASSPGGQLTFNEKLFFGSGTQLSVL.

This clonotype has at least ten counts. The CDR3 DNA reads as TGTGCCAGCAGTGTGCAGGGGGCGAGAGAGACCCAGTACTTC. Translation gives CASSVQGARETQYF. This chain connects TRBV2 to TRBJ2-5; 8 nucleotides align to TRBD1. This CDR3 has 14 amino acids. V lost 4 bases and J lost 4; bases outside the gene matches: 5. Germline lookup yields CDR1 SNHLY and CDR2 FYNNEI.